This record concerns one T cell receptor (beta chain) sequence. This clonotype has at least ten counts. There is no known antigen for this receptor. Qualities for individual bases were not recorded, and no much larger clone is one base off. The CDR3 goes from the cysteine to the phenylalanine over 14 residues. Left in the record is the CDR3 DNA by itself, 42 bases read in frame from the first base. Per the germline V gene, MNHNS is the CDR1 and SASEGT is the CDR2. V loses 8 bases at its end and J loses 5 bases; junction bases beyond the gene matches: 6. The sequencer listed for this sample is Illumina HiSeq 1500. TCRdb cleaned the public reads at Q25 with fastp, built clones with MiXCR and kept in-frame beta chains. Rows are combined by CDR3 protein, so each entry shows the most common genes and DNA. The table for this sample lists 350,000 to 500,000 distinct CDR3 sequences; roughly a third of them were counted only once. The ten largest clones take up roughly 13% of the sample.

This entry is derived from a study of T cell repertoires in cytomegalovirus infection (dated by TCRdb to between 2019 and 2020). Study-level background: Donor HLA type was relevant to the analysis, as public TCR beta signatures indicated carriage of CMV infection together with the matching HLA type.

Overall study results and their limits: The ex vivo response was dominated by HLA-C-restricted CMV-specific TCR beta clonotypes, which also provided the single most frequent clonotype in two of eight donors. Carriers of CMV infection plus the relevant HLA type were discriminated by the cumulative frequency of public TCR beta family members in the study cohort and in an independent approximately 360-donor cohort.

The V and J genes are TRBV6-1 and TRBJ2-3, with 11 bases aligning to TRBD1. Sequencing was done on a sample of PBMCs. The receptor's source is a human donor in good health (CMV status not recorded). Some clones in this sample may be carry-over from other donors' samples. The CDR3 region reads CASGTGGIKDTQYF. The bases read TGTGCCAGCGGGACAGGGGGTATCAAAGATACGCAGTATTTT.